This TCR beta chain was identified during a study of blood T cell repertoires in COVID-19. Study details: Spain, Italy and the United States supplied samples that represented acute and convalescent COVID-19. The analysed material was cDNA or gDNA that came from T cells, B-cell-depleted T cells, or PBMCs.

V dropped 8 bases and J dropped 3; count of bases not matched to a gene: 10. The CDR3 has 15 amino acids. Germline V lookup: CDR1 MNHEY, CDR2 SVGAGI. Profiling relied on immunoSEQ multiplex PCR, and the TCRdb table lists in-frame clones only, not all of them. The table lists roughly 140,000 clones, around 83% of them singletons, with approximately 4.1% in the top ten. This TCR derives from a woman of 80 years or more with acute or convalescent COVID-19. The V call is TRBV6-5, the J call TRBJ2-3; 8 bases agree with TRBD1. The sample was peripheral blood. CDR3 residues: CASRWTGRETDTQYF. The CDR3 DNA is TGTGCCAGCCGGTGGACAGGGCGGGAAACAGATACGCAGTATTTT.